Listed below are T cell receptor beta chains from one sample, sequenced in a study of blood T cell repertoires in COVID-19. TCRdb's copy holds only in-frame clones and misses some; the assay was immunoSEQ multiplex PCR. This table has some 100,000 clones, approximately 86% appearing once. The sample taken for sequencing was peripheral blood. These receptors originate from a woman in her sixties or seventies with acute or convalescent COVID-19. CDR3s include the opening cysteine and the closing phenylalanine or tryptophan. D genes are given only for firm matches. Only some rows state a clone size, as once, few, many or a class for expanded clones.

d_gene,v_gene,abundance,j_gene,CDR3nt,CDR3aa
-,TRBV7-9,-,TRBJ2-5,TGTGCCAGCAGCCTAGGTACCCCGCCTGAGGACTTC,CASSLGTPPEDF
TRBD2,TRBV28,-,TRBJ2-1,TGTGCCAGCAGTCCAGGCGGGGGTTTGAATGAGCAGTTCTTC,CASSPGGGLNEQFF
-,TRBV20-1,few,TRBJ2-5,TGCAGTGCTAGTCAGGGGTCCGAGACCCAGTACTTC,CSASQGSETQYF
-,TRBV3-1/TRBV3-2,-,TRBJ2-7,TGTGCCAGCAGCCAGGGGGGTGTCTCCTACGAGCAGTACTTC,CASSQGGVSYEQYF
-,TRBV9,-,TRBJ2-1,TGTGCCAGCAGCTCACGGGGCGGGACCTACAATGAGCAGTTCTTC,CASSSRGGTYNEQFF
-,TRBV19,-,TRBJ1-1,TGTGCCACCACGGGAGGCTACACTGAAGCTTTCTTT,CATTGGYTEAFF
TRBD1,TRBV2,few,TRBJ1-5,TGTGCCAGCAGTGATGGTACAGGGGTTCAGCCCCAGCATTTT,CASSDGTGVQPQHF
TRBD1,TRBV9,-,TRBJ1-1,TGTGCCAGCAGTCCACAGGGGAATGGGTACACTGAAGCTTTCTTT,CASSPQGNGYTEAFF
-,TRBV4-1,-,TRBJ1-1,TGCGCCAGCAGCCTCTCGCCGACCGGAGGCACTGAAGCTTTCTTT,CASSLSPTGGTEAFF
-,TRBV5-6,-,TRBJ2-4,TGTGCCAGCAGCTTGGTCGCGGCACCCGAAGCCAAAAACATTCAGTACTTC,CASSLVAAPEAKNIQYF
-,TRBV14,-,TRBJ2-7,TGTGCCAGCGCACCCGGGTTCGCTTACGAGCAGTACTTC,CASAPGFAYEQYF
-,TRBV7-6,-,TRBJ2-2,TGTGCCAGGCTTCAGGGCGGGGAGCTGTTTTTT,CARLQGGELFF
-,TRBV7-2,few,TRBJ1-3,TGTGCCAGCAGCTTAGGGACATATTCTGGAAACACCATATATTTT,CASSLGTYSGNTIYF
-,TRBV3-1/TRBV3-2,-,TRBJ1-2,TGTGCCAGCAGCCACATCTATGGCTACACCTTC,CASSHIYGYTF
TRBD2,TRBV19,-,TRBJ2-1,TGTGCCAGTAGTATAGCTCTAGCGGGAGGTAGGAATGAGCAGTTCTTC,CASSIALAGGRNEQFF
-,TRBV5-1,-,TRBJ1-1,TGCGCCAGCAGCTTGATGCCCGGCAGGGCGTACGCTGAAGCTTTCTTT,CASSLMPGRAYAEAFF
-,TRBV7-9,-,TRBJ1-2,TGTGCCAGCAGCTTAAGGGAGGGGCAGGGGCCGACTAACTATGGCTACACCTTC,CASSLREGQGPTNYGYTF
-,TRBV18,-,TRBJ2-7,TGTGCCAGCTCACCCCCCAGCGGAAGCTCCTACGAGCAGTACTTC,CASSPPSGSSYEQYF
-,TRBV12-3/TRBV12-4,-,TRBJ1-1,TGTGCCAGCAGCTCGTCTACTCCTACAGCTTTCTTT,CASSSSTPTAFF
TRBD1,TRBV6-5,-,TRBJ2-7,TGTGCCAGCAGTAGCTCCGGGACAGAGAGTTACGAGCAGTACTTC,CASSSSGTESYEQYF
-,TRBV5-1,once,TRBJ2-1,TGCGCCAGCAGCTTGGTGCGGGGAAGGAACAATGAGCAGTTCTTC,CASSLVRGRNNEQFF
TRBD1,TRBV10-3,-,TRBJ2-6,TGTGCCATCAGTGGAGACAGGGCTGGGGCCAACGTCCTGACTTTC,CAISGDRAGANVLTF
-,TRBV7-2,-,TRBJ1-2,TGTGCCAGCAGCCCCTATTACGGGTCGAACGGCTACACCTTC,CASSPYYGSNGYTF
TRBD2,TRBV7-9,-,TRBJ2-1,TGTGCCAGCAGCTTAGAACTAGCGGGAGGACGGGAGCAGTTCTTC,CASSLELAGGREQFF
TRBD1,TRBV19,-,TRBJ1-2,TGTGCCAGTAGTGCGCGGGACAGCAACTATGGCTACACCTTC,CASSARDSNYGYTF
TRBD1,TRBV3-1/TRBV3-2,-,TRBJ2-7,TGTGCCAGCAGCCAGGGACAGGGGTACGAGCAGTACTTC,CASSQGQGYEQYF
TRBD1,TRBV4-1,-,TRBJ2-2,TGCGCCAGCAGCCGCGGACAGGGGGCGAACACCGGGGAGCTGTTTTTT,CASSRGQGANTGELFF
TRBD2,TRBV27,-,TRBJ2-3,TGTGCCAGCAGCCCCCAGGGAGGGAGCACAGATACGCAGTATTTT,CASSPQGGSTDTQYF
-,TRBV5-1,-,TRBJ2-3,TGCGCCAGTAATATCAGGGGTGCAGATACGCAGTATTTT,CASNIRGADTQYF
-,TRBV7-9,-,TRBJ1-2,TGTGCCAGCAGCCCCCTGCCTGGGCGGGGCACCCTCCATAACTATGGCTACACCTTC,CASSPLPGRGTLHNYGYTF
-,TRBV5-4,-,TRBJ2-3,TGTGCCAGCAGCATAGAGAATAGAGCGCAGTATTTT,CASSIENRAQYF
TRBD2,TRBV5-1,-,TRBJ2-7,TGCGCCAGCAGCCGCGGGACTAGCGTCTACGAGCAGTACTTC,CASSRGTSVYEQYF
-,TRBV11-2,-,TRBJ2-2,TGTGCCAGCAGCCCCGTGGCTCCGAACACCGGGGAGCTGTTTTTT,CASSPVAPNTGELFF
TRBD1,TRBV27,-,TRBJ2-7,TGTGCCAGCAGTTTTGGGACAGGGCGTGAGTACGAGCAGTACTTC,CASSFGTGREYEQYF
-,TRBV7-9,-,TRBJ1-1,TGTGCCAGCAGCAAAGAGCCGGCACTACAGAACACTGAAGCTTTCTTT,CASSKEPALQNTEAFF
TRBD2,TRBV4-2,-,TRBJ2-3,TGTGCCAGCAGCCAAGAGTCCGGAGCGGGGCGAAGCACAGATACGCAGTATTTT,CASSQESGAGRSTDTQYF
-,TRBV28,few,TRBJ1-2,TGTGCCAGCAGCCTCCAGTTGGGGCCCAGTAGTGGCTACACCTTC,CASSLQLGPSSGYTF
-,TRBV27,-,TRBJ1-2,TGTGCCAGCAGTTTCGCCCCGGGGGAGGGCGGCTACACCTTC,CASSFAPGEGGYTF
-,TRBV10-3,-,TRBJ1-2,TGTGCCATCAGTGTTTCAGGAACGGATGGCTACACCTTC,CAISVSGTDGYTF
-,TRBV27,-,TRBJ2-3,TGTGCCAGCAGGGCATCCCCAGGCACATGGCAGTATTTT,CASRASPGTWQYF
-,TRBV6-2/TRBV6-3,-,TRBJ2-2,TGTGCCAGCAGTTATAATAGCATCGGGGAGCTGTTTTTT,CASSYNSIGELFF
-,TRBV5-1,-,TRBJ2-1,TGCGCCAGCAGCTTGGCGTCCGTTCCCTACAATGAGCAGTTCTTC,CASSLASVPYNEQFF
TRBD1,TRBV6-1,-,TRBJ2-5,TGTGCCAGCAGTGGACCGGACAGGCCTTACGGAGAGACCCAGTACTTC,CASSGPDRPYGETQYF
-,TRBV3-1/TRBV3-2,-,TRBJ1-5,TGTGCCAGCAGCCAAGGGGAGGGTCTGGGCAATCAGCCCCAGCATTTT,CASSQGEGLGNQPQHF
TRBD1,TRBV5-1,-,TRBJ1-4,TGCGCCAGCAGCTTGGCCAGGGACAGGGTGGATGAAAAACTGTTTTTT,CASSLARDRVDEKLFF
TRBD2,TRBV7-3,-,TRBJ2-1,TGTGCCAGCAGCCCCGCCATAGCGGGACCCCACAATGAGCAGTTCTTC,CASSPAIAGPHNEQFF
-,TRBV4-1,-,TRBJ2-1,TGCGCCAGCAGCCGCCCCGGGAGTAACAATGAGCAGTTCTTC,CASSRPGSNNEQFF
-,TRBV29-1,-,TRBJ1-2,TGCAGCGTTCGCCCGACCGGGAACTATGGCTACACCTTC,CSVRPTGNYGYTF
TRBD2,TRBV11-2,-,TRBJ2-1,TGTGCCAGCAGCTTAGCCGCGGGAGGTGGAAATGAGCAGTTCTTC,CASSLAAGGGNEQFF
-,TRBV29-1,-,TRBJ2-5,TGCAGCGTTGAAGGTACCGAAGGTTCCCGGGTTGGTGAGACCCAGTACTTC,CSVEGTEGSRVGETQYF
-,TRBV6-1,-,TRBJ1-3,TGTGCCAGCAGTGAGCAGGCGTCCTACTCTGGAAACACCATATATTTT,CASSEQASYSGNTIYF
-,TRBV5-4,-,TRBJ2-2,TGTGCCAGCAGCTTGGCGGGAGGGGGCAACACCGGGGAGCTGTTTTTT,CASSLAGGGNTGELFF
-,TRBV6-1,-,TRBJ1-5,TGTGCCAGCAGTGAAAAATCGGCAGGGGTTCAGCCCCAGCATTTT,CASSEKSAGVQPQHF
-,TRBV21-1,-,TRBJ2-2,TGTGCCAGCAGCAAAGCGCTCAAGGGAGCGGACACCGGGGAGCTGTTTTTT,CASSKALKGADTGELFF
TRBD2,TRBV19,-,TRBJ2-5,TGTGCCAGTAGTATGGGAGGGGACGAAGAGACCCAGTACTTC,CASSMGGDEETQYF
TRBD2,TRBV27,once,TRBJ2-3,TGTGCCAGCAGTTTACGGTACCGGGACAGCAAAATAAGTAGCGGGAGGGAAGGCACAGATACGCAGTATTTT,CASSLRYRDSKISSGREGTDTQYF
-,TRBV5-1,-,TRBJ1-5,TGCGCCAGCAGCTTGACTCAGGGAGGTCAGCCCCAGCATTTT,CASSLTQGGQPQHF
TRBD1,TRBV20-1,-,TRBJ2-4,TGCAGTGCTAGTTTCGGGACAGGAGTAAAAAACATTCAGTACTTC,CSASFGTGVKNIQYF
-,TRBV10-3,-,TRBJ1-6,TGTGCCGTCGGGACACATAATTCACCCCTCCACTTT,CAVGTHNSPLHF
TRBD1,TRBV28,-,TRBJ1-6,TGTGCCAGCAGTCCGGGACAGGGGAATTCACCCCTCCACTTT,CASSPGQGNSPLHF